The 22 T cell receptor beta chains below come from one sample, sequenced in a study of cytomegalovirus exposure and HLA in healthy donors. Researchers ran the PCR with 60 Vbeta and 13 Jbeta primers. Produced via immunoSEQ multiplex PCR; TCRdb's table is partial and in-frame only. The table includes 40,000 to 50,000 clones, approximately 70% detected once. Sequenced material: PBMCs. The source of these receptors is a man aged 25 to 40 in good health and CMV-seronegative.

This chain joins TRBV7-2 and TRBJ2-1, with D perhaps matching TRBD2 (5 bases). The CDR3 loop spans 16 amino acids. V was trimmed by 0 bases and J by 9 bases, leaving 18 bases between them. Looked up from germline, CDR1 is SGHTA and CDR2 is FQGNSA. DNA for the CDR3: TGTGCCAGCAGCTTAGCTGGGTCTATCATCCGGGGTGAGCAGTTCTTC. Translating gives CASSLAGSIIRGEQFF.

The chain uses TRBV30 and TRBJ1-1; D is unresolved. The germline V gene encodes CDR1 GTSNPN and CDR2 SVGIG (reference sequence). Trimming pared 0 bases from V and 5 bases from J, leaving 19 bases between. This CDR3 region has 16 residues. As DNA, the CDR3 is TGTGCCTGGAGTGTACTATTTTTTGGAGGGCAGACTGAAGCTTTCTTT. This gives the protein CAWSVLFFGGQTEAFF.

The chain is built from TRBV5-6 and TRBJ2-3; D is unresolved. V was cut by 5 bases and J by 0 bases, with 7 bases left in between. The CDR3 runs to 13 residues. Germline V gene sequence: CDR1 SGHDT, CDR2 YYEEEE. Written as DNA, the CDR3 is TGTGCCAGCAGGGCCAGTAGCACAGATACGCAGTATTTT. Translated: CASRASSTDTQYF.

The chain carries TRBV30 and TRBJ2-5, with D unclear. The ends were cut back, 1 base at V and 2 bases at J, with 5 bases in the middle. CDR1 and CDR2 from the germline V gene are GTSNPN and SVGIG (reference sequence). The CDR3 contains 12 residues. The CDR3 sequence: CAWSAVQETQYF. The CDR3 nucleotides are TGTGCCTGGAGTGCAGTTCAAGAGACCCAGTACTTC. Full variable domain (missing parts from reference TRBV30 and TRBJ2-5): SQTIHQWPATLVQPVGSPLSLECTVEGTSNPNLYWYRQAAGRGLQLLFYSVGIGQISSEVPQNLSASRPQDRQFILSSKKLLLSDSGFYLCAWSAVQETQYFGPGTRLLVL.

This chain connects TRBV5-1 to TRBJ2-6; D call uncertain. CDR1 and CDR2 from the germline V gene are SGHRS and YFSETQ. Trimming took off 6 bases at V and 1 base at J, with 11 bases between the two ends. The CDR3 is 15 residues long. The CDR3 DNA is TGCGCCAGCACTCCAGGCGCTTCTGGGGCCAACGTCCTGACTTTC. This translates into CASTPGASGANVLTF.

The V and J genes are TRBV4-1 and TRBJ2-4, with D possibly being TRBD1 (6 bases). This CDR3 spans 21 amino acids. Looked up from germline, CDR1 is MGHRA and CDR2 is YSYEKL. V shed 4 bases and J shed 0 bases, with 28 bases lying between them. DNA for the CDR3: TGCGCCAGCAGCCCAGACGTCGCCATGGGGTTGGGGGCCCTAGCCAAAAACATTCAGTACTTC. Translated, it gives CASSPDVAMGLGALAKNIQYF.

The chain recombines TRBV19 with TRBJ1-5; D is undetermined. V was pared by 3 bases and J by 5 bases, with 11 bases between. CDR1 LNHDA and CDR2 SQIVND come from the germline V gene (reference sequence). The CDR3 length is 14 residues. CDR3 region: CASSIIPGDQPQHF. The CDR3 nucleotides are TGTGCCAGTAGTATTATCCCGGGTGATCAGCCCCAGCATTTT.

This clone was seen more than once but under ten times. The chain recombines TRBV30 with TRBJ2-7, with D maybe TRBD2 (5 bases). The CDR3 runs to 15 residues. The germline V and J ends were trimmed by 0 bases and 2 bases, with 14 bases remaining between them. Per the germline V gene, CDR1 is GTSNPN and CDR2 is SVGIG (reference sequence). The CDR3 protein is CAWSVLRAGPYEQYF. Here the CDR3 DNA reads TGTGCCTGGAGTGTACTGAGGGCAGGCCCCTACGAGCAGTACTTC.

The rearrangement joins TRBV5-1 to TRBJ2-1, with unresolved D. Germline V lookup: CDR1 SGHRS, CDR2 YFSETQ. V lost 5 bases and J lost 5, with 17 bases in between. This CDR3 has 15 amino acids. CDR3 loop: CASSTLVRKDNEQFF. The CDR3 DNA sequence: TGCGCCAGCAGTACATTAGTGAGGAAAGACAATGAGCAGTTCTTC.

This chain uses TRBV14 with TRBJ2-1; 7 bases align to TRBD2. Germline loops: CDR1 SGHDN, CDR2 FVKESK. Germline trimming cut 6 bases from V and 4 bases from J; bases unmatched to any gene: 6. The CDR3 totals 14 residues. This CDR3 reads CASSPLAEYNEQFF. DNA for the CDR3: TGTGCCAGCAGTCCTCTAGCGGAATACAATGAGCAGTTCTTC.

The chain carries TRBV25-1 and TRBJ2-5; TRBD2 matches 10 bases. The V gene end was trimmed by 0 bases and the J gene end by 4 bases; junction bases not matched to a gene: 8. The germline V gene encodes CDR1 MGHDK and CDR2 SYGVNS. The CDR3 consists of 17 residues. CDR3 sequence (DNA): TGTGCCAGCAGTGAATATATAGGAGTAGCGGGAGGAGAGACCCAGTACTTC. Protein product: CASSEYIGVAGGETQYF.

This clone was observed a few times. CDR3 coding DNA: TGTGCCAGCAGCTACCTGGGGGGAGGGATTACCAATCAGCCCCAGCATTTT. Translated, it gives CASSYLGGGITNQPQHF. The chain has TRBV7-8 and TRBJ1-5; TRBD1 might be the D (5 bases). Per the germline V gene, CDR1 is SGHVS and CDR2 is FQNEAQ. Trimming pared 4 bases from V and 3 bases from J, leaving 19 bases between. This CDR3 is 17 amino acids long. The full variable domain, in which reference TRBV7-8 and TRBJ1-5 provide the parts outside the CDR3, is GAGVSQSPRYKVAKRGQDVALRCDPISGHVSLFWYQQALGQGPEFLTYFQNEAQLDKSGLPSDRFFAERPEGSVSTLKIQRTQQEDSAVYLCASSYLGGGITNQPQHFGDGTRLSIL.

The chain recombines TRBV10-1 with TRBJ2-3; D ambiguous. CDR3 length: 15 residues. CDR1 and CDR2 (germline): WNHNN, SYGVQD (reference sequence). The V and J ends lost 3 bases and 2 bases respectively, with 12 bases between them. The CDR3 loop reads CASSDQAQTTDTQYF. CDR3 nucleotide sequence: TGCGCCAGCAGTGATCAGGCCCAGACCACAGATACGCAGTATTTT.

The chain has TRBV25-1 and TRBJ2-7; TRBD1 aligns across 7 bases. CDR1 and CDR2 (germline): MGHDK, SYGVNS. The CDR3 has 14 amino acids. V was clipped by 8 bases and J by 7 bases; unmatched bases: 14. CDR3 in amino acids: CASAVSRGSVEQYF. The CDR3 DNA reads as TGTGCCAGCGCCGTGAGCAGGGGGTCTGTGGAGCAGTACTTC.

The chain is built from TRBV5-5 and TRBJ2-1, with 8 bases fitting TRBD2. CDR3 length: 16 amino acids. CDR1 is SGHKS, CDR2 YYEKEE, per germline (reference sequence). J lost 0 bases, V lost 4 bases, and 6 bases had no gene match. Written as DNA, the CDR3 is TGTGCCAGCAGCCCTGGACTAGCCAGCTCCTACAATGAGCAGTTCTTC. This sequence encodes CASSPGLASSYNEQFF.

This chain links TRBV12-5 with TRBJ2-7, with TRBD2 matching 11 bases. V gave up 2 bases and J gave up 6 bases; unmatched junction bases: 15. Germline loops: CDR1 LGHNT, CDR2 FRNRAP. The CDR3 has 18 residues. The CDR3 DNA follows: TGTGCTAGTGGTTTGAGAAGTGGGAGGGTAGCGGGAGGGGGCGAGCAGTACTTC. As protein: CASGLRSGRVAGGGEQYF.

The V gene is TRBV7-9, the J gene TRBJ2-4; the match to TRBD2 covers 7 bases. Per germline, CDR1 SEHNR and CDR2 FQNEAQ (reference sequence). The V segment lost 1 base and the J segment 3 bases; nucleotides outside the gene matches: 6. The CDR3 is made up of 16 amino acids. CDR3 nucleotide sequence: TGTGCCAGCAGCTTAGGGATAGGGGAGGGCAAAAACATTCAGTACTTC. The encoded protein is CASSLGIGEGKNIQYF.

The chain couples TRBV12-5 to TRBJ1-1; possible D gene TRBD1, 5 bases. From germline, CDR1 is LGHNT and CDR2 FRNRAP. The CDR3 runs to 13 residues. Trimming took off 5 bases at V and 1 base at J, with 8 bases between the two ends. The CDR3, as DNA: TGTGCTAGTGGTCTAGGGGAGAACACTGAAGCTTTCTTT. Translating it yields CASGLGENTEAFF.

The chain is built from TRBV7-9 and TRBJ2-1; TRBD2 aligns across 10 bases. The germline V gene encodes CDR1 SEHNR and CDR2 FQNEAQ (reference sequence). Trimming cost V 4 bases and J 7 bases; bases outside gene matches: 10. The CDR3 runs 16 residues. The CDR3 loop reads CASSSASGGFGNEQFF. CDR3 nucleotides: TGTGCCAGCAGCTCCGCTAGCGGGGGTTTTGGGAATGAGCAGTTCTTC.

This CDR3 is CASSEGGRVTDTQYF. In DNA form, the CDR3 reads TGCGCCAGCAGTGAAGGGGGCAGGGTGACAGATACGCAGTATTTT. The chain carries TRBV10-2 and TRBJ2-3; TRBD1 agrees at 7 bases. Per the germline V gene, CDR1 is WSHSY and CDR2 is SAAADI. J lost 3 bases, V lost 3 bases, and 6 bases had no gene match. The CDR3 is 15 residues long.

The rearrangement joins TRBV27 to TRBJ2-7; 7 bases are a match to TRBD1. CDR1 and CDR2 (germline): MNHEY, SMNVEV (reference sequence). The CDR3 length is 12 residues. V was clipped by 2 bases and J by 5 bases; unmatched bases: 0. CDR3 DNA: TGTGCCAGCAGTTTAACAGGGGACGAGCAGTACTTC. Its protein is CASSLTGDEQYF.

The J gene is TRBJ2-1, the V gene TRBV5-4; the D is unclear. The CDR3 runs to 15 residues. Per germline, CDR1 SGHNT and CDR2 YYREEE (reference sequence). Trimming pared 2 bases from V and 4 bases from J, leaving 13 bases between. The CDR3 spells CASSLLRSLYNEQFF. CDR3 DNA: TGTGCCAGCAGCTTACTTCGCTCACTTTACAATGAGCAGTTCTTC.